Following are 11 T cell receptor beta chains from one sample sequenced in a study of cytomegalovirus exposure and HLA in healthy donors. Primers included in the PCR were 60 Vbeta and 13 Jbeta primers. The protocol was immunoSEQ multiplex PCR, while the TCRdb copy is restricted to in-frame clones and leaves out a portion. The sample lists 100,000 or so clones, roughly three quarters occurring once. What was sequenced was PBMCs. Every receptor here comes from a male donor in good health and CMV-seronegative.

Details on this clone: Other DNA sequences from this sample encode an identical CDR3 as well. This chain joins TRBV5-1 and TRBJ2-1, with 9 positions matching TRBD2. Germline assignment: CDR1 SGHRS and CDR2 YFSETQ. The CDR3 totals 14 residues. After removal of 5 bases from V and 4 bases from J, the junction contained 4 bases not matched to a gene. In DNA, the CDR3 is TGCGCCAGCAGTCCTGCGGGGGGGTACAATGAGCAGTTCTTC. It specifies CASSPAGGYNEQFF.

The rearrangement uses TRBV2 and TRBJ1-4; no reliable D call. The length of the CDR3 is 16 residues. CDR1 is SNHLY, CDR2 FYNNEI, per germline. Trimming took 2 bases from V and 0 from J, leaving 10 bases between them. The CDR3 sequence is CASSESEAATNEKLFF. For the CDR3, the DNA is TGTGCCAGCAGTGAATCCGAGGCCGCAACTAATGAAAAACTGTTTTTT.

This chain uses TRBV7-9 with TRBJ2-2; possibly TRBD2 for D (6 bases). Germline CDR1 reads SEHNR; CDR2 reads FQNEAQ (reference sequence). V dropped 6 bases and J dropped 5 bases, with 16 bases sitting between them. The CDR3 has 15 amino acids. The CDR3 DNA sequence: TGTGCCAGCAGTCTAGCCGGGGGAGGAACCGGGGAGCTGTTTTTT. The encoded protein is CASSLAGGGTGELFF.

J is TRBJ2-7 and V is TRBV5-1, with D perhaps TRBD2 (7 bases). V dropped 0 bases and J dropped 6 bases, with 13 bases sitting between them. CDR1 is SGHRS and CDR2 is YFSETQ in the germline V gene. The CDR3 covers 14 residues. CDR3 sequence reads: CASSLGEGGIEQYF. The CDR3 nucleotides are TGCGCCAGCAGCTTGGGGGAGGGGGGAATCGAGCAGTACTTC.

Concerning this clone: The junction does not match germline at one end; this may be a read error. This chain joins TRBV7-7 and TRBJ2-1; D possibly corresponds to TRBD2 (6 bases). CDR1 is SSHAT, CDR2 FNYEAQ, per germline (reference sequence). The CDR3 contains 13 residues. DNA for the CDR3: TGTGCTAGCAGCCCGCGGGAATACAATGAGCAGTTCTTC. It codes for CASSPREYNEQFF.

The chain couples TRBV7-9 to TRBJ2-4; the match to TRBD1 covers 7 bases. From germline, CDR1 is SEHNR and CDR2 FQNEAQ (reference sequence). This CDR3 spans 17 amino acids. V was pared by 0 bases and J by 3 bases, with 8 bases of the junction left unmatched. The CDR3 protein is CASSLAGTGAVKNIQYF. The CDR3 bases are TGTGCCAGCAGCTTAGCGGGCACAGGGGCTGTCAAAAACATTCAGTACTTC. Together with reference TRBV7-9 and TRBJ2-4, the CDR3 gives the full variable domain: DTGVSQNPRHKITKRGQNVTFRCDPISEHNRLYWYRQTLGQGPEFLTYFQNEAQLEKSRLLSDRFSAERPKGSFSTLEIQRTEQGDSAMYLCASSLAGTGAVKNIQYFGAGTRLSVL.

The V gene is TRBV28, the J gene TRBJ2-1; 16 nucleotides agree with TRBD2. CDR1 MDHEN and CDR2 SYDVKM come from the germline V gene. V dropped 6 bases and J dropped 5; count of bases not matched to a gene: 10. CDR3 length: 18 amino acids. This chain's CDR3 is CASSKRGLAGGPHNEQFF. Here the CDR3 DNA reads TGTGCCAGCAGCAAACGGGGACTAGCGGGAGGGCCTCACAATGAGCAGTTCTTC.

The chain is built from TRBV14 and TRBJ2-7, with TRBD1 matching 9 bases. V shed 3 bases and J 8 bases; nucleotides not matched to a gene: 14. The CDR3 runs 16 residues. Germline V lookup: CDR1 SGHDN, CDR2 FVKESK. The CDR3 DNA reads as TGTGCCAGCAGCCATGGGTTGCCGGGACAGGGTATTCAGCAGTACTTC. As protein: CASSHGLPGQGIQQYF.

The chain combines TRBV4-1 with TRBJ1-5; D unresolved. In germline, CDR1 is MGHRA, CDR2 YSYEKL. The CDR3 runs to 16 residues. The V and J ends lost 0 bases and 1 base respectively, with 10 bases between them. CDR3 region: CASSQEPGLSNQPQHF. The CDR3, as DNA: TGCGCCAGCAGCCAAGAGCCCGGGTTAAGCAATCAGCCCCAGCATTTT.

The V and J genes are TRBV6-4 and TRBJ2-3, with 8 positions matching TRBD2. Germline-derived CDR1 and CDR2 are MRHNA and SNTAGT. This CDR3 contains 15 residues. Germline trimming cut 3 bases from V and 7 bases from J; bases unmatched to any gene: 9. CDR3 in amino acids: CASSDSSGSVHTQYF. CDR3 nucleotides: TGTGCCAGCAGTGATTCCAGCGGGAGTGTCCATACGCAGTATTTT.

The CDR3 loop reads CASSLGGREQGGEQYF. The CDR3 bases are TGTGCCAGCAGCCTGGGGGGTCGGGAGCAGGGAGGCGAGCAGTACTTC. The chain carries TRBV7-9 and TRBJ2-7; D is possibly TRBD2 (6 bases). Trimming cost V 5 bases and J 6 bases, with 23 bases left between them. This CDR3 is 16 amino acids long. Germline lookup yields CDR1 SEHNR and CDR2 FQNEAQ (reference sequence).